The 8 T cell receptor beta chains below come from one sample, sequenced in a study of response to subunit inactivated influenza vaccine. TCRdb processed the RT-PCR reads anew with MiXCR; each CDR3 protein has one entry. The profile shows about 620,000 distinct CDR3 sequences, approximately 10% of them singletons. These data were also filed under a second study, of T cells expressing NK-cell markers. According to that study: 5'RACE template switching built TCR beta cDNA with unique molecular identifiers.

This sample comprised PBMCs from blood, obtained on the day of vaccination. Every receptor here comes from a man aged 45-60 years who received an inactivated influenza vaccine.

This rearrangement joins TRBV29-1 to TRBJ2-2, with 7 bases that match TRBD1. V was pared by 1 base and J by 5 bases, with 7 bases of the junction left unmatched. CDR1 and CDR2 (germline): SQVTM, ANQGSEA. This CDR3 contains 15 residues. CDR3 sequence reads: CSVEVGGFRTGELFF. The CDR3 DNA follows: TGCAGCGTTGAAGTAGGGGGCTTTCGGACCGGGGAGCTGTTTTTT.

This clonotype showed up many times. J is TRBJ1-2 and V is TRBV4-1, with D tentatively TRBD1 (6 bases). From germline, CDR1 is MGHRA and CDR2 YSYEKL. V lost 0 bases, J lost 4 bases, and 18 bases lay in between. The CDR3 has 17 amino acids. The CDR3 region has the DNA TGCGCCAGCAGCCAAGACCCCGGGGGGCGGATAATCTATGGCTACACCTTC. It encodes CASSQDPGGRIIYGYTF.

V is TRBV28 and J is TRBJ2-2, with 8 bases identical to TRBD1. Germline V gives CDR1 MDHEN, CDR2 SYDVKM. The CDR3 extends over 17 amino acids. J lost 4 bases, V lost 4 bases, and 11 bases had no gene match. CDR3 sequence reads: CASSSPPGGDGTGELFF. CDR3 sequence (DNA): TGTGCCAGCAGTTCCCCTCCAGGGGGCGACGGCACCGGGGAGCTGTTTTTT.

The gene calls are TRBV20-1 and TRBJ2-3; 9 nucleotides match TRBD2. The V and J ends lost 1 base and 2 bases, in that order; junction bases with no gene match: 7. CDR1 and CDR2 from the germline V gene are DFQATT and SNEGSKA (reference sequence). The CDR3 loop spans 16 amino acids. Written as DNA, the CDR3 is TGCAGTGCTAGAGCCTCCCTAGCGGGACACACAGATACGCAGTATTTT. Its protein product is CSARASLAGHTDTQYF.

This clonotype occurred a few times. CDR3 bases: TGTGCCACCAGCAGAGACGGCACTCGCGGCTACACCTTC. It specifies CATSRDGTRGYTF. V is TRBV15 and J is TRBJ1-2; D unclear. The CDR3 length is 13 residues. The V and J ends lost 0 bases and 8 bases respectively, with 10 bases between them. Germline CDR1 LNHNV, CDR2 YYDKDF (reference sequence).

This clonotype has just a few counts. This sequence joins TRBV12-3 or TRBV12-4 and TRBJ1-1; D unresolved. Trimming shortened V by 7 bases and J by 6 bases, and 15 bases separated the two germline ends. This CDR3 spans 13 amino acids. CDR3 nucleotides: TGTGCCAGCACCTCGGACTTCCCCGCTGAAGCTTTCTTT. It translates to CASTSDFPAEAFF.

This clonotype occurred a few times. The genes are TRBV5-1 and TRBJ2-7; 8 nucleotides align to TRBD1. This CDR3 contains 15 residues. Trimming at V came to 4 bases and at J to 3 bases, leaving 9 bases not matched to a gene. Germline V CDR1 and CDR2: SGHRS, YFSETQ. The CDR3 reads CASSPRDRLGYEQYF. The DNA of the CDR3 is TGCGCCAGCAGCCCAAGGGACAGGCTAGGCTACGAGCAGTACTTC.

This clonotype was picked up a small number of times. The chain links TRBV7-2 to TRBJ1-1; D remains ambiguous. Trimming stripped 5 bases from V and 6 bases from J, with 16 bases between. Germline assignment: CDR1 SGHTA and CDR2 FQGNSA. The CDR3 has 14 amino acids. CDR3 DNA sequence: TGTGCCAGCAGCATCGGCCGCGGTTCGGCTGAAGCTTTCTTT. This translates into CASSIGRGSAEAFF.